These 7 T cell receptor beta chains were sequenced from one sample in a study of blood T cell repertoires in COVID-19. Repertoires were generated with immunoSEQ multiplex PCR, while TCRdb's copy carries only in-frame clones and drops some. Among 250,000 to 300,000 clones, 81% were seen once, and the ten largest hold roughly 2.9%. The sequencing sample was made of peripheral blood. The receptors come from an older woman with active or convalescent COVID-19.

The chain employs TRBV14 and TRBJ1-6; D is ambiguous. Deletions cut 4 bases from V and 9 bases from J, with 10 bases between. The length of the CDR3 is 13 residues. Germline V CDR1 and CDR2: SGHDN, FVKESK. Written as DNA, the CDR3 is TGTGCCAGCAGCCCGGAACGGGGTTCACCCCTCCACTTT. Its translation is CASSPERGSPLHF.

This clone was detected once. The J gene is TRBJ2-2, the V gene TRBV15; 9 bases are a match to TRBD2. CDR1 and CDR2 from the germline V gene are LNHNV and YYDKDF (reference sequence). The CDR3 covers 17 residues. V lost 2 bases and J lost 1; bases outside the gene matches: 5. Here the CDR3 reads CATSRSISGGNTGELFF. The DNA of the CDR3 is TGTGCCACCAGCAGATCCATTAGCGGGGGGAACACCGGGGAGCTGTTTTTT. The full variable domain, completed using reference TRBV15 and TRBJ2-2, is DAMVIQNPRYQVTQFGKPVTLSCSQTLNHNVMYWYQQKSSQAPKLLFHYYDKDFNNEADTPDNFQSRRPNTSFCFLDIRSPGLGDTAMYLCATSRSISGGNTGELFFGEGSRLTVL.

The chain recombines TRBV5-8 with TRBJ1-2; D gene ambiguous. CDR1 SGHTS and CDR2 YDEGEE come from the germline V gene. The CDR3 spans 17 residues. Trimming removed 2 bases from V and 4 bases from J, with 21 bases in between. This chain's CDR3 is CASSFLTGPQGGYGYTF. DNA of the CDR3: TGTGCCAGCAGCTTCCTTACTGGACCTCAAGGAGGCTATGGCTACACCTTC. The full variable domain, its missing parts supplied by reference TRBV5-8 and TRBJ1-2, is EAGVTQSPTHLIKTRGQQATLRCSPISGHTSVYWYQQALGLGLQFLLWYDEGEERNRGNFPPRFSGRQFPNYSSELNVNALELEDSALYLCASSFLTGPQGGYGYTFGSGTRLTVV.

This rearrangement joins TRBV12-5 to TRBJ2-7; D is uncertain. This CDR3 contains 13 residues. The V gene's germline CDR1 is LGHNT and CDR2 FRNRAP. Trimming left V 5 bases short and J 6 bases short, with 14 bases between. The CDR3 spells CASGLASGSEQYF. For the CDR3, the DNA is TGTGCTAGTGGTCTGGCGAGTGGTTCCGAGCAGTACTTC.

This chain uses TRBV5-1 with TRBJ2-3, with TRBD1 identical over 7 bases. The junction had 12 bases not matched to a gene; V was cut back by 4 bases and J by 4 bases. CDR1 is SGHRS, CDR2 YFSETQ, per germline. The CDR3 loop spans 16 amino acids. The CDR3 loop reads CASSPQGEIFPDTQYF. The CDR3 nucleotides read TGCGCCAGCAGCCCGCAGGGGGAAATTTTCCCAGATACGCAGTATTTT. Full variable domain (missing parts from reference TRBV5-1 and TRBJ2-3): KAGVTQTPRYLIKTRGQQVTLSCSPISGHRSVSWYQQTPGQGLQFLFEYFSETQRNKGNFPGRFSGRQFSNSRSEMNVSTLELGDSALYLCASSPQGEIFPDTQYFGPGTRLTVL.

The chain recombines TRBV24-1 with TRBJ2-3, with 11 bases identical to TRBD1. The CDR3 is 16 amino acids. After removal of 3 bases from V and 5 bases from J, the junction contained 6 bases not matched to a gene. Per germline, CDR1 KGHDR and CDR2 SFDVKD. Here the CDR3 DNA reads TGTGCCACCAGTGATCGGACAGGGGGCGAGGGAGATACGCAGTATTTT. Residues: CATSDRTGGEGDTQYF.

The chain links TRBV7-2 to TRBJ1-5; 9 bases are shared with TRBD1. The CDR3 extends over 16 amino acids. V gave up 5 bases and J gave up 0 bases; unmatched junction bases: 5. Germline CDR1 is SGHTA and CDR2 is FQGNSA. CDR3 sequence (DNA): TGTGCCAGCAGCCCGGGGACAGGGCGTAGCAATCAGCCCCAGCATTTT. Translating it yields CASSPGTGRSNQPQHF.